The 30 T cell receptor beta chains given below trace back to one sample, sequenced in a study of identical twins. TCRdb reprocessed the 5' RACE reads with MiXCR, giving one entry per CDR3 protein. Here the sample spans hundreds of thousands of distinct CDR3 sequences, around 5.7% being singletons. Sequencing input: naive T cells sorted from blood. Receptors were obtained from a man aged 18-30 years in good health.

This clonotype was detected only a few times. V and J are TRBV7-9 and TRBJ2-2; 8 bases line up with TRBD1. After removal of 2 bases from V and 6 bases from J, the junction contained 8 bases not matched to a gene. The CDR3 contains 16 residues. The germline V gene has CDR1 SEHNR and CDR2 FQNEAQ (reference sequence). Here the CDR3 reads CASSLTGQGVPGELFF. CDR3 sequence (DNA): TGTGCCAGCAGCTTAACAGGACAGGGTGTCCCCGGGGAGCTGTTTTTT.

The V call is TRBV3-1, the J call TRBJ2-5; the match to TRBD2 covers 10 bases. V lost 3 bases, J lost 5 bases, and 9 bases stayed unmatched. CDR3 size: 16 residues. The germline V gene has CDR1 LGHDT and CDR2 YNNKEL (reference sequence). CDR3 sequence (DNA): TGTGCCAGCAGCCAGCCCCCTAGCGGGAGAAGGGAGACCCAGTACTTC. Protein product: CASSQPPSGRRETQYF.

This clonotype was seen ten or more times. The chain employs TRBV6-6 and TRBJ2-7; D is undetermined. Germline V CDR1 and CDR2: MNHNY, SVGAGI (reference sequence). The CDR3 totals 13 residues. Trimming cost V 6 bases and J 2 bases, with 11 bases left between them. CDR3 sequence reads: CASSLDGAYEQYV. The DNA for the CDR3 is TGTGCCAGCAGCTTAGACGGAGCCTACGAGCAGTACGTC.

This clonotype was recorded many times. This chain links TRBV5-1 with TRBJ1-1; no definite D call. V lost 0 bases, J lost 8 bases, and 8 bases lay in between. This CDR3 comprises 12 residues. CDR1 and CDR2 from the germline V gene are SGHRS and YFSETQ. The CDR3 reads CASSLDVGEAFF. CDR3 in DNA: TGCGCCAGCAGCTTGGATGTGGGAGAAGCTTTCTTT. Full variable domain (outside the CDR3, taken from reference TRBV5-1 and TRBJ1-1): KAGVTQTPRYLIKTRGQQVTLSCSPISGHRSVSWYQQTPGQGLQFLFEYFSETQRNKGNFPGRFSGRQFSNSRSEMNVSTLELGDSALYLCASSLDVGEAFFGQGTRLTVV.

This clonotype was counted many times. The chain carries TRBV7-9 and TRBJ2-1; 9 nucleotides match TRBD2. CDR1 SEHNR and CDR2 FQNEAQ come from the germline V gene (reference sequence). CDR3 length equals 16 residues. J was trimmed by 0 bases and V by 5 bases; bases with no gene match: 5. For the CDR3, the DNA is TGTGCCAGCAGCCCTTTTAGCGGGAGCTCCTACAATGAGCAGTTCTTC. Translating gives CASSPFSGSSYNEQFF.

The V call is TRBV28, the J call TRBJ2-1; 7 bases fit TRBD1. This CDR3 comprises 12 residues. The ends lost 8 bases at V and 8 bases at J; junction bases unmatched: 6. Germline CDR1 reads MDHEN; CDR2 reads SYDVKM. CDR3 coding DNA: TGTGCCAGCCCCCCGCAGGGGGATGAGCAGTTCTTC. This encodes CASPPQGDEQFF.

This clonotype came up a few times. The J gene is TRBJ1-1, the V gene TRBV24-1, with D hard to call. This CDR3 comprises 13 residues. CDR1 is KGHDR and CDR2 is SFDVKD in the germline V gene. V was trimmed by 7 bases and J by 1 base, leaving 9 bases between them. In nucleotides, the CDR3 is TGTGCCACCAGGCCCCGGGAGAACACTGAAGCTTTCTTT. This codes for CATRPRENTEAFF.

This clonotype was recorded at least ten times. J is TRBJ2-1 and V is TRBV6-1; 8 positions match TRBD1. Germline values: CDR1 MNHNS, CDR2 SASEGT. The CDR3 consists of 13 residues. Unmatched junction bases numbered 8, after V lost 9 bases and J lost 7 bases. CDR3 sequence: CASRADRENEQFF. CDR3 in DNA: TGTGCCAGTAGGGCGGACAGGGAGAATGAGCAGTTCTTC.

The J gene is TRBJ2-4, the V gene TRBV3-1; D remains ambiguous. Trimming left V 1 base short and J 6 bases short, with 13 bases between. The CDR3 is 15 residues long. Germline CDR1 and CDR2: LGHDT and YNNKEL (reference sequence). Here the CDR3 DNA reads TGTGCCAGCAGCCAAGGTCTCCCCCAAATAAACATTCAGTACTTC. Residues: CASSQGLPQINIQYF.

This clonotype was found a few times. CDR3 DNA sequence: TGCAGTGCTCCACCGGGACTAGCGGGAAATGAGCAGTTCTTC. It specifies CSAPPGLAGNEQFF. The J gene is TRBJ2-1, the V gene TRBV20-1, with 13 bases identical to TRBD2. This CDR3 contains 14 residues. CDR1 is DFQATT and CDR2 is SNEGSKA in the germline V gene (reference sequence). V lost 5 bases, J lost 7 bases, and 5 bases stayed unmatched.

This clonotype showed up many times. This chain joins TRBV20-1 and TRBJ1-1; 8 bases align to TRBD1. The germline V gene has CDR1 DFQATT and CDR2 SNEGSKA (reference sequence). The junction had 11 bases not matched to a gene; V was cut back by 4 bases and J by 4 bases. The length of the CDR3 is 15 residues. CDR3 nucleotide sequence: TGCAGTGCTATACCCGGACAGGGCATCGGCACTGAAGCTTTCTTT. Its protein product is CSAIPGQGIGTEAFF.

This clonotype was counted only a few times. V is TRBV18 and J is TRBJ2-3; TRBD1 matches 9 bases. CDR1 is KGHSH and CDR2 is LQKENI in the germline V gene. The CDR3 is made up of 15 amino acids. The V and J ends lost 4 bases and 3 bases, in that order; junction bases with no gene match: 5. In DNA, the CDR3 is TGTGCCAGCTCACATTCGGGACAGGGAACAGATACGCAGTATTTT. This sequence encodes CASSHSGQGTDTQYF.

This clonotype was seen more than once but under ten times. The rearrangement joins TRBV3-1 to TRBJ2-1, with a possible D match to TRBD2 (6 bases). This CDR3 contains 14 residues. Germline V gene sequence: CDR1 LGHDT, CDR2 YNNKEL (reference sequence). Between the trimmed V and J ends, which lost 8 bases and 6 bases, there was a span of 17 bases. CDR3 sequence: CASRPAGSGNEQFF. The CDR3 DNA is TGTGCCAGCCGTCCTGCGGGATCGGGCAATGAGCAGTTCTTC.

This clonotype showed up just a few times. The gene calls are TRBV18 and TRBJ2-5; D remains unclear. V gave up 1 base and J gave up 3 bases, with 12 bases separating them. The CDR3 extends over 15 amino acids. Germline V gene sequence: CDR1 KGHSH, CDR2 LQKENI. The CDR3 coding sequence is TGTGCCAGCTCACCACTTCCGGGTGGAGAAGAGACCCAGTACTTC. Translation gives CASSPLPGGEETQYF. Complete variable domain (other parts from reference TRBV18 and TRBJ2-5): NAGVMQNPRHLVRRRGQEARLRCSPMKGHSHVYWYRQLPEEGLKFMVYLQKENIIDESGMPKERFSAEFPKEGPSILRIQQVVRGDSAAYFCASSPLPGGEETQYFGPGTRLLVL.

This clonotype was picked up a small number of times. The chain has TRBV5-1 and TRBJ2-1; 7 bases match TRBD2. CDR3 length equals 13 residues. V dropped 6 bases and J dropped 7; count of bases not matched to a gene: 7. From germline, CDR1 is SGHRS and CDR2 YFSETQ. CDR3 bases: TGCGCCAGCACCCTACTAGCGAGGAATGAGCAGTTCTTC. This encodes CASTLLARNEQFF.

This clonotype showed up many times. The rearrangement links TRBV12-3 or TRBV12-4 to TRBJ2-3; 7 positions agree with TRBD2. This CDR3 contains 15 residues. The V gene end was trimmed by 6 bases and the J gene end by 1 base; junction bases not matched to a gene: 7. CDR3: CASRLADSRTDTQYF. In DNA, the CDR3 is TGTGCCAGCAGGCTAGCGGATAGTCGCACAGATACGCAGTATTTT.

The rearrangement links TRBV5-6 to TRBJ2-5; D perhaps matches TRBD1 (7 bases). The germline V and J ends were trimmed by 2 bases and 5 bases, with 13 bases remaining between them. The germline V gene has CDR1 SGHDT and CDR2 YYEEEE. The CDR3 spans 14 residues. The CDR3 DNA reads TGTGCCAGCAGCTTCGGAGGGGGCGGGGAGACCCAGTACTTC. This encodes CASSFGGGGETQYF.

This clonotype was detected many times. This chain connects TRBV12-3 or TRBV12-4 to TRBJ2-2; D is perhaps TRBD2 (5 bases). The V end was cut by 6 bases, the J end by 4 bases, with 15 bases between. This CDR3 spans 15 amino acids. The CDR3 protein is CASSLAGTATGELFF. Written as DNA, the CDR3 is TGTGCCAGCAGCCTAGCCGGCACAGCCACCGGGGAGCTGTTTTTT.

At least ten counts were recorded for this clonotype. The J gene is TRBJ2-2, the V gene TRBV12-3 or TRBV12-4; D remains unclear. Trimming left V 3 bases short and J 3 bases short, with 8 bases between. The CDR3 sequence is 14 residues long. The chain's CDR3 is CASSFNVDTGELFF. CDR3 DNA: TGTGCCAGCAGTTTTAATGTGGACACCGGGGAGCTGTTTTTT.

In this sample, this clonotype turned up a few times. This rearrangement joins TRBV7-8 to TRBJ2-7; 8 bases match TRBD1. The CDR3 length is 17 residues. V was clipped by 1 base and J by 1 base; unmatched bases: 9. Germline assignment: CDR1 SGHVS and CDR2 FQNEAQ. CDR3 loop: CASSLGWGGQGSYEQYF. CDR3 coding DNA: TGTGCCAGCAGCTTAGGGTGGGGAGGACAGGGATCCTACGAGCAGTACTTC.

In its sample, this clonotype was seen many times. The rearrangement joins TRBV20-1 to TRBJ2-7; possible D gene TRBD1, 6 bases. The CDR3 consists of 14 residues. The ends were cut back, 6 bases at V and 5 bases at J, with 20 bases in the middle. Germline V gene sequence: CDR1 DFQATT, CDR2 SNEGSKA (reference sequence). In DNA form, the CDR3 reads TGCAGTGCCAACGCCCTACAGGGTGGCCACGAGCAGTACTTC. Translation gives CSANALQGGHEQYF.

The sample holds many counts of this clonotype. The CDR3 DNA is TGTGCCAGCAGTTACACCCCGAACCCGGATGAGCAGTTCTTC. Translation gives CASSYTPNPDEQFF. This chain joins TRBV6-2 or TRBV6-3 and TRBJ2-1; D not resolved. The V gene lost 2 bases and the J gene lost 8 bases, with 13 bases spanning the gap. Per the germline V gene, CDR1 is MNHEY and CDR2 is SVGEGT. The CDR3 runs 14 residues.

The table lists this clonotype with many counts. CDR3 loop: CASRLGETEAFF. The CDR3 bases are TGTGCCAGCAGGCTGGGGGAGACTGAAGCTTTCTTT. The genes are TRBV12-3 or TRBV12-4 and TRBJ1-1; D perhaps matches TRBD1 (5 bases). The CDR3 runs to 12 residues. Trimming removed 6 bases from V and 5 bases from J, with 10 bases in between.

This clonotype was recorded at least ten times. The genes are TRBV7-6 and TRBJ1-1; TRBD1 is a possible D gene (5 bases). The CDR3 is made up of 14 amino acids. Germline CDR1 is SGHVS and CDR2 is FNYEAQ. V lost 4 bases and J lost 3, with 12 bases in between. Here the CDR3 DNA reads TGTGCCAGCAGCTCCCGCGGGACCGACACTGAAGCTTTCTTT. This sequence encodes CASSSRGTDTEAFF.

This clonotype was counted many times. The rearrangement links TRBV12-3 or TRBV12-4 to TRBJ1-1; the D is unclear. V was trimmed by 3 bases and J by 5 bases, leaving 13 bases between them. The CDR3 is 14 amino acids. CDR3 amino acids: CASSLGGRSTEAFF. DNA for the CDR3: TGTGCCAGCAGTTTGGGAGGGCGGTCTACTGAAGCTTTCTTT.

This clonotype was seen repeatedly, ten times or more. The gene calls are TRBV24-1 and TRBJ2-5, with D maybe TRBD1 (6 bases). This CDR3 spans 15 amino acids. Trimming cost V 4 bases and J 2 bases, with 13 bases left between them. Germline V gene lookup returns CDR1 KGHDR and CDR2 SFDVKD. CDR3 sequence (DNA): TGTGCCACCAGTGACCTCGGTACAGGGCAAGAGACCCAGTACTTC. Translating it yields CATSDLGTGQETQYF.

This clonotype has just a few counts. This chain joins TRBV6-2 or TRBV6-3 and TRBJ2-1; D is undetermined. This CDR3 region has 16 residues. With 4 bases removed from V and 2 bases from J, the gap between germline ends came to 15 bases. Germline assignment: CDR1 MNHEY and CDR2 SVGEGT. The CDR3 protein is CASSSAQVNPYNEQFF. The CDR3 DNA reads as TGTGCCAGCAGTTCGGCTCAAGTAAACCCCTACAATGAGCAGTTCTTC.

This clonotype came up many times. CDR3 sequence (DNA): TGCAGTGCTAGGGGCCCGAACGTCCTCTTGTCGGAGACCCAGTACTTC. Amino acids: CSARGPNVLLSETQYF. The chain combines TRBV20-1 with TRBJ2-5; D ambiguous. CDR1 and CDR2 from the germline V gene are DFQATT and SNEGSKA (reference sequence). V was cut by 3 bases and J by 5 bases, with 22 bases left in between. This CDR3 spans 16 amino acids.

In this sample, this clonotype turned up many times. The chain joins TRBV15 to TRBJ2-1, with D unclear. Germline assignment: CDR1 LNHNV and CDR2 YYDKDF (reference sequence). The CDR3 loop spans 13 amino acids. V gave up 3 bases and J gave up 0 bases, with 3 bases separating them. The CDR3 nucleotides are TGTGCCACCAGCAGGAGCTCCTACAATGAGCAGTTCTTC. It yields the protein CATSRSSYNEQFF.

This clonotype was detected ten times or more. The rearrangement uses TRBV10-1 and TRBJ2-1; 7 bases are a match to TRBD2. Germline lookup yields CDR1 WNHNN and CDR2 SYGVQD (reference sequence). CDR3 length: 13 amino acids. V shed 2 bases and J 8 bases; nucleotides not matched to a gene: 3. The CDR3 protein is CASSEGGVYEQFF. The CDR3 DNA follows: TGCGCCAGCAGTGAGGGGGGGGTGTATGAGCAGTTCTTC.